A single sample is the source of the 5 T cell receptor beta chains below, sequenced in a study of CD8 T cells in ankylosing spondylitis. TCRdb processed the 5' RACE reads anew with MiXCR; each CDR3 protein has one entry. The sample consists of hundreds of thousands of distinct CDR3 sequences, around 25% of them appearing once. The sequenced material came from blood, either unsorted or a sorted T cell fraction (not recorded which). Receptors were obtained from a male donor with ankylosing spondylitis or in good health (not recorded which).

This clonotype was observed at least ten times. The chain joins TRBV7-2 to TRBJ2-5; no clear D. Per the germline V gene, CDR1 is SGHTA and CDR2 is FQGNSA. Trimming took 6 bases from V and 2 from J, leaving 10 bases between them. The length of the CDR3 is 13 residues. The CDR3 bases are TGTGCCAGCAGTTCAGAGTTACAAGAGACCCAGTACTTC. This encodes CASSSELQETQYF.

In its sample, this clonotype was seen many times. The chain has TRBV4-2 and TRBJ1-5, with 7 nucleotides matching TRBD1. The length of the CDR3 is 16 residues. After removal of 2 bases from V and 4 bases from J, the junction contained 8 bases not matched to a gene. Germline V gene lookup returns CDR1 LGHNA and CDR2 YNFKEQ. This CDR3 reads CASSQLGQRGNQPQHF. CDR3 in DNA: TGTGCCAGCAGCCAATTGGGACAGAGGGGAAATCAGCCCCAGCATTTT.

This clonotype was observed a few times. CDR3 in amino acids: CASSYSYRLKDWFF. CDR3 coding DNA: TGTGCCAGCAGTTACTCTTACCGTCTCAAGGATTGGTTCTTC. The chain joins TRBV6-5 to TRBJ2-1; D is ambiguous. Looked up from germline, CDR1 is MNHEY and CDR2 is SVGAGI. The CDR3 loop spans 14 amino acids. Between the trimmed V and J ends, which lost 0 bases and 15 bases, there was a span of 18 bases.

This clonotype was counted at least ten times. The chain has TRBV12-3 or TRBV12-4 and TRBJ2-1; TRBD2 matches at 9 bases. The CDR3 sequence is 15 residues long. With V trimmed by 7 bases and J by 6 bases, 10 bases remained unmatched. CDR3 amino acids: CASTPGLASRNEQFF. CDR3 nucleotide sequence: TGTGCCAGCACGCCGGGACTAGCATCGCGCAATGAGCAGTTCTTC.

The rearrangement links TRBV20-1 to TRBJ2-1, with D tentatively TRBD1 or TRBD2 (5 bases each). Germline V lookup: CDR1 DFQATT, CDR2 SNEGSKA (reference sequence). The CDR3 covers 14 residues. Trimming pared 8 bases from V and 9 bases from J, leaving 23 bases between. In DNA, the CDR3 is TGCAGTTCGTGGGGACGGGCAAGTCGTCGTGAGCAGTTCTTC. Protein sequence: CSSWGRASRREQFF.